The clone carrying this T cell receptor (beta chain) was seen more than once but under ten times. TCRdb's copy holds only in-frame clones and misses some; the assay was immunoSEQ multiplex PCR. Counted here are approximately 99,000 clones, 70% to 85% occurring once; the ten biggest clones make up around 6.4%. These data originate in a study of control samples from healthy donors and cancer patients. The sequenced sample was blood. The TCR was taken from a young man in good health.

CDR3 in DNA: TGCGCCAGCAGCCAAGATGGGACCGGGACAGAGTACTTC. Amino acid sequence: CASSQDGTGTEYF. The J gene is TRBJ2-7, the V gene TRBV4-3; TRBD1 matches 7 bases. V trimming: 0 bases; J trimming: 11 bases; junction bases outside the gene matches: 7. The CDR3 has 13 amino acids. From germline, CDR1 is LGHNA and CDR2 YSLEER.